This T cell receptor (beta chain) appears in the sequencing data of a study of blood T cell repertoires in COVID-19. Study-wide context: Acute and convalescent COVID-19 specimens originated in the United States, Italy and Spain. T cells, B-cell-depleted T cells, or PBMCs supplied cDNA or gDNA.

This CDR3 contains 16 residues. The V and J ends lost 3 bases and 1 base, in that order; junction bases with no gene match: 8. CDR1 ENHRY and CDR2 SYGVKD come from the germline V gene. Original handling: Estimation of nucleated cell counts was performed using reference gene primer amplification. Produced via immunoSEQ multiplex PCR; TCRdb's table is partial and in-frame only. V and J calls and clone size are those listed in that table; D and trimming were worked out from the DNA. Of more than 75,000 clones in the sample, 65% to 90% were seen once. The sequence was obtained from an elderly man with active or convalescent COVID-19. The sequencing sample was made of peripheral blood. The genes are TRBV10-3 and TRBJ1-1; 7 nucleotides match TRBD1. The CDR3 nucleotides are TGTGCCATCAGTGACCCGGGCAAGGGGGCGAACACTGAAGCTTTCTTT. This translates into CAISDPGKGANTEAFF.